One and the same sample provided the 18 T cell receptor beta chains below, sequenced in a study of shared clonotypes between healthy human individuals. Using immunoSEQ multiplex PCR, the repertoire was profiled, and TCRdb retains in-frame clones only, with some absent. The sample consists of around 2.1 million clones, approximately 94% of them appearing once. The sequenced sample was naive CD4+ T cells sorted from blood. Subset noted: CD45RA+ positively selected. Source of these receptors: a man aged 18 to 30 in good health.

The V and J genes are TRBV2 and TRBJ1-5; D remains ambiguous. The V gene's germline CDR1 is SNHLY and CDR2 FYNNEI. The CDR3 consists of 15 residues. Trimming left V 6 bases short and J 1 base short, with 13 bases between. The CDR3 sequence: CASSPGQSSNQPQHF. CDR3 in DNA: TGTGCCAGCAGCCCCGGGCAGTCGAGCAATCAGCCCCAGCATTTT. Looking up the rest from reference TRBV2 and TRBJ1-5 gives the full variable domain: EPEVTQTPSHQVTQMGQEVILRCVPISNHLYFYWYRQILGQKVEFLVSFYNNEISEKSEIFDDQFSVERPDGSNFTLKIRSTKLEDSAMYFCASSPGQSSNQPQHFGDGTRLSIL.

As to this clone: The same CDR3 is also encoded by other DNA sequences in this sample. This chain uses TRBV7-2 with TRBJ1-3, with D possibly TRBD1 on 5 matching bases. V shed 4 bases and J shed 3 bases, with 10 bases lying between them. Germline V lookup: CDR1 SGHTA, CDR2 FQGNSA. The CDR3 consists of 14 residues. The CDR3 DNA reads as TGTGCCAGCAGCTCCAGGGACGGTGGAAACACCATATATTTT. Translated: CASSSRDGGNTIYF.

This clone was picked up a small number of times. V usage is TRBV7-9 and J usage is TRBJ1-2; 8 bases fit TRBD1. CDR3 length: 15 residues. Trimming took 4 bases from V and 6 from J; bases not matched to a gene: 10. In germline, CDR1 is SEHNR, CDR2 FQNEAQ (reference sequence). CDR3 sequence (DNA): TGTGCCAGCAGCTCCCAGACAGGGGTCTCCAATGGCTACACCTTC. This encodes CASSSQTGVSNGYTF.

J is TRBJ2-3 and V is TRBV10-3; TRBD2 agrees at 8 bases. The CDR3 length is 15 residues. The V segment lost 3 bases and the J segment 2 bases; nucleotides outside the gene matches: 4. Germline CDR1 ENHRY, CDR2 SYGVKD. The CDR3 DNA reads TGTGCCATCAGTGATACGGGGGGGACCACAGATACGCAGTATTTT. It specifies CAISDTGGTTDTQYF.

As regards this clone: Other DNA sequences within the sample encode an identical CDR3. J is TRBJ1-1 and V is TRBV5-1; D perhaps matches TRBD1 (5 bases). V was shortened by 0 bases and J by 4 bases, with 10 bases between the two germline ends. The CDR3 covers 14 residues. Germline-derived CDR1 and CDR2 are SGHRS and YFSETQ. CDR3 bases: TGCGCCAGCAGCTTGGATGGGGGTTTCACTGAAGCTTTCTTT. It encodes CASSLDGGFTEAFF.

DNA for the CDR3: TGTGCCAGCAGTTGGAGGGGGCATAGGGAGTACAATGAGCAGTTCTTC. This gives the protein CASSWRGHREYNEQFF. This chain links TRBV27 with TRBJ2-1, with a weak D call TRBD1 (7 bases). The germline CDR1 and CDR2 sequences are MNHEY and SMNVEV (reference sequence). The CDR3 sequence is 16 residues long. V was trimmed by 4 bases and J by 4 bases, leaving 17 bases between them.

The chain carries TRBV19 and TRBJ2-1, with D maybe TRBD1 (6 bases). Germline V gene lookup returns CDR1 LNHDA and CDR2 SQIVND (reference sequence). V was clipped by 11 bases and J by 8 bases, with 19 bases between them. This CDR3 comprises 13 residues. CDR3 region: CAGKHSGAYEQFF. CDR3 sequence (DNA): TGTGCCGGGAAGCATTCAGGGGCCTATGAGCAGTTCTTC.

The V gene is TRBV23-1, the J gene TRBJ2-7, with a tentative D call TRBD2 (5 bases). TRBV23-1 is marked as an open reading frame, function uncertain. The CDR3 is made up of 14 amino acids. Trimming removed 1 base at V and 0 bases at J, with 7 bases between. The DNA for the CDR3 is TGCGCCAGCAGTCAATGCGAGGGCTCCTACGAGCAGTACTTC. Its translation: CASSQCEGSYEQYF.

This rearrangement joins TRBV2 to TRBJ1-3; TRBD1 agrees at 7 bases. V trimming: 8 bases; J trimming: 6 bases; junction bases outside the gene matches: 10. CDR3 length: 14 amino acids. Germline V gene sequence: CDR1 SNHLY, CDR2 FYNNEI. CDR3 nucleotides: TGTGCCAGCTCCGGGACAGCGAAGCTAAACACCATATATTTT. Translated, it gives CASSGTAKLNTIYF.

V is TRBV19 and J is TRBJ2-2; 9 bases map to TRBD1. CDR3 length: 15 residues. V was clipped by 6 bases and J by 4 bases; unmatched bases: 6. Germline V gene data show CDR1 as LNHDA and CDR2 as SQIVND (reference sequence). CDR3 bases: TGTGCCAGTAGGAGGGACAGGGTAGCCACCGGGGAGCTGTTTTTT. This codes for CASRRDRVATGELFF.

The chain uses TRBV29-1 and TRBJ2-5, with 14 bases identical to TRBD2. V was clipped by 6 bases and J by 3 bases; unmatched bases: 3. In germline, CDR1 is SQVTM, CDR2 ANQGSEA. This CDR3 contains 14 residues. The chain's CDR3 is CSVKGLAGEETQYF. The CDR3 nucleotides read TGCAGCGTGAAGGGACTAGCGGGGGAAGAGACCCAGTACTTC. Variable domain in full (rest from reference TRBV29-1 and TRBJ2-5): SAVISQKPSRDICQRGTSLTIQCQVDSQVTMMFWYRQQPGQSLTLIATANQGSEATYESGFVIDKFPISRPNLTFSTLTVSNMSPEDSSIYLCSVKGLAGEETQYFGPGTRLLVL.

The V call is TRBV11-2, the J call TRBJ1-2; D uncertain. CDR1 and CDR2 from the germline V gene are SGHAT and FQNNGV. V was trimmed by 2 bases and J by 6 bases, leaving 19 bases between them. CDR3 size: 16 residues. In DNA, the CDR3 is TGTGCCAGCAGCTTAAATGCCGGTCAAATCAGTAATGGCTACACCTTC. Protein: CASSLNAGQISNGYTF. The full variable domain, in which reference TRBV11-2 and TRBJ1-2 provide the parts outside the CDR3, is EAGVAQSPRYKIIEKRQSVAFWCNPISGHATLYWYQQILGQGPKLLIQFQNNGVVDDSQLPKDRFSAERLKGVDSTLKIQPAKLEDSAVYLCASSLNAGQISNGYTFGSGTRLTVV.

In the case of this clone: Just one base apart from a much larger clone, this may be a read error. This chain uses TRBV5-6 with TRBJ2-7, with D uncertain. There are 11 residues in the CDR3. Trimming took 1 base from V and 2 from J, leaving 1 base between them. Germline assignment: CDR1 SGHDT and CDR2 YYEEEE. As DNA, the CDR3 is TGTGCCAGCAGCTTGCCCTACGAGCAGTACTTC. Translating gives CASSLPYEQYF.

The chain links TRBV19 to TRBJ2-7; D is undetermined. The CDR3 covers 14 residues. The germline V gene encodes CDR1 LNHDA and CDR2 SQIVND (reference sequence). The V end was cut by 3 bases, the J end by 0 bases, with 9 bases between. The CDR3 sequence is CASSIGTSSYEQYF. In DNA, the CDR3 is TGTGCCAGTAGTATTGGAACGAGCTCCTACGAGCAGTACTTC.

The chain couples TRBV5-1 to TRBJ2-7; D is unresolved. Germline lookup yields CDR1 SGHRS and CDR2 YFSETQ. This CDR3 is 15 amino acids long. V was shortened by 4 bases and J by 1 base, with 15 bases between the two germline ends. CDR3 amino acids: CASSRDIQISYEQYF. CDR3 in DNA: TGCGCCAGCAGCCGTGACATACAAATATCCTACGAGCAGTACTTC.

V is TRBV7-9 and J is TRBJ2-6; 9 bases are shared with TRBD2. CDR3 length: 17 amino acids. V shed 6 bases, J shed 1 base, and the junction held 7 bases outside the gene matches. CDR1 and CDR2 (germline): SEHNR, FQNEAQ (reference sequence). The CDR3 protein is CASRPRTSASGANVLTF. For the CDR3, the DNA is TGTGCCAGCAGACCCCGGACTAGCGCTTCTGGGGCCAACGTCCTGACTTTC.

The CDR3 is CSAHLGYEQFF. CDR3 sequence (DNA): TGCAGTGCCCACTTGGGATATGAGCAGTTCTTC. The rearrangement joins TRBV20-1 to TRBJ2-1, with D uncertain. CDR1 DFQATT and CDR2 SNEGSKA come from the germline V gene (reference sequence). This CDR3 contains 11 residues. Trimming left V 6 bases short and J 8 bases short, with 11 bases between.

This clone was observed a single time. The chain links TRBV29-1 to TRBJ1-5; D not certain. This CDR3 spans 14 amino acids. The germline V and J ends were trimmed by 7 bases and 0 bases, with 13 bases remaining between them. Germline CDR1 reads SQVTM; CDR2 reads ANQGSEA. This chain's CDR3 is CSARGTDSNQPQHF. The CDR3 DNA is TGCAGCGCCCGGGGAACCGATAGCAATCAGCCCCAGCATTTT.